Presented here are 29 T cell receptor beta chains from one specimen sequenced in a study of T cells in women clearing cervical HPV infection. Assay used: immunoSEQ multiplex PCR; TCRdb lists only in-frame clones, some missing. This sample carries over 45,000 clones, with 0.95% to 1% going to the ten biggest clones. Input material: blood buffy coat. The source of these receptors is a woman aged 18-69 years with a cervical HPV16 infection that either progressed to CIN3+ or cleared (not recorded which).

Note on this clone: The read gets to within 3 residues of the CDR3 end, and the germline J gene fills in the rest. The rearrangement uses TRBV10-2 and TRBJ2-7; unclear D gene. CDR1 is WSHSY, CDR2 SAAADI, per germline. The CDR3 spans 13 residues. Trimming took off 0 bases at V and 3 bases at J, with 6 bases between the two ends. CDR3 residues: CASSESPFYEQYF. CDR3 bases read: TGCGCCAGCAGTGAGTCCCCTTTCTACGAG.

Remarks on this clone: The read terminates 3 residues before the CDR3 end, so the remaining end is supplied by the germline J gene. This chain uses TRBV20-1 with TRBJ2-3, with 13 positions matching TRBD2. V trimming: 1 base; J trimming: 2 bases; junction bases outside the gene matches: 9. This CDR3 comprises 18 residues. Germline V CDR1 and CDR2: DFQATT, SNEGSKA (reference sequence). The sequenced part of the CDR3 DNA is TGCAGTGCTAGAGTGGGACAACTAGCGGGGGGGCCCACAGATACG. Translating gives CSARVGQLAGGPTDT. The full CDR3 sequence reads CSARVGQLAGGPTDTQYF.

Notes on this clone: The read falls 3 residues short of the CDR3 end, and the missing part is taken from the germline J gene. The chain couples TRBV19 to TRBJ2-2, with 7 bases lining up with TRBD1. Germline loops: CDR1 LNHDA, CDR2 SQIVND (reference sequence). J was trimmed by 5 bases and V by 4 bases; bases with no gene match: 7. The CDR3 sequence is 15 residues long. The CDR3 protein is CASSNRGLGTGELFF. The DNA read from the CDR3 is TGTGCCAGTAGTAACAGGGGATTGGGAACCGGGGAG.

Remarks on this clone: The observed sequence ends 3 residues before the CDR3 terminus, with the missing tail filled in from the germline J gene. This chain joins TRBV5-1 and TRBJ1-4; possible D gene TRBD1, 6 bases. The V end lost 1 base, the J end lost 7 bases, and 17 bases lay between the germline ends. This CDR3 comprises 16 residues. Per the germline V gene, CDR1 is SGHRS and CDR2 is YFSETQ. CDR3 in amino acids: CASSLNNAGAGEKLFF. Partial CDR3 DNA: TGCGCCAGCAGCTTGAATAATGCGGGGGCCGGTGAAAAA.

As to this clone: The CDR3 end is not reached by the read, which stops 3 residues before it; the germline J gene fills it in. The chain employs TRBV7-9 and TRBJ2-3; 8 bases line up with TRBD1. Germline values: CDR1 SEHNR, CDR2 FQNEAQ (reference sequence). The CDR3 consists of 15 residues. CDR3 region: CASSLGTGSNQPQYF. Incomplete CDR3 DNA: TGTGCCAGCAGCTTAGGGACAGGGAGCAATCAGCCG.

Remarks on this clone: The read ends 3 residues early relative to the CDR3; the germline J gene fills the gap. V gene TRBV10-3 combines with J gene TRBJ1-6, with 8 nucleotides matching TRBD1. Per the germline V gene, CDR1 is ENHRY and CDR2 is SYGVKD. The CDR3 has 15 amino acids. Trimming took 7 bases from V and 10 from J; bases not matched to a gene: 12. The covered CDR3 bases are TGTGCCATCACTGCGACAGGGGAGTTTGGCTCACCC. Its protein is CAITATGEFGSP. The whole CDR3 sequence reads CAITATGEFGSPLHF.

As regards this clone: The read terminates 3 residues ahead of where the CDR3 ends, so the germline J gene completes it. The J gene is TRBJ2-4, the V gene TRBV6-1, with no clear D. Germline CDR1 is MNHNS and CDR2 is SASEGT. The CDR3 contains 12 residues. This CDR3 is CASSERDGGQYF. CDR3 DNA, as far as it was read: TGTGCCAGCAGTGAAAGAGATGGCGGT.

With regard to this clone: The read halts 3 residues ahead of the CDR3 end, with the missing end drawn from the germline J gene. V gene TRBV30 combines with J gene TRBJ1-1; D not resolved. The CDR3 length is 11 residues. Germline loops: CDR1 GTSNPN, CDR2 SVGIG (reference sequence). Trimming cost V 5 bases and J 4 bases, with 8 bases left between them. Incomplete CDR3 DNA: TGTGCCTGGTCACATGGCACTGAA. Translating it yields CAWSHGTE. The full CDR3 is CAWSHGTEAFF.

To note about this clone: The CDR3 end lies 3 residues beyond the end of the read and is filled in from the germline J gene. The V gene is TRBV6-1, the J gene TRBJ2-1; 9 bases fit TRBD1. The germline gives CDR1 MNHNS, CDR2 SASEGT. Trimming at V came to 3 bases and at J to 6 bases, leaving 3 bases not matched to a gene. CDR3 size: 14 residues. CDR3 in amino acids: CASSEGQGRNEQFF. The covered CDR3 bases are TGTGCCAGCAGTGAGGGACAGGGACGCAATGAG.

In regard to this clone: The read ends 3 residues early relative to the CDR3; the germline J gene fills the gap. The rearrangement links TRBV11-2 to TRBJ1-4, with 7 bases that match TRBD1. The CDR3 runs 15 residues. From germline, CDR1 is SGHAT and CDR2 FQNNGV. The V gene end was trimmed by 0 bases and the J gene end by 7 bases; junction bases not matched to a gene: 5. CDR3 DNA, as far as it was read: TGTGCCAGCAGCTTAGACAGGGGGACGTCTGAAAAA. Protein product: CASSLDRGTSEK. The full-length CDR3 reads as CASSLDRGTSEKLFF. The full variable domain, with the rest looked up from reference TRBV11-2 and TRBJ1-4, is EAGVAQSPRYKIIEKRQSVAFWCNPISGHATLYWYQQILGQGPKLLIQFQNNGVVDDSQLPKDRFSAERLKGVDSTLKIQPAKLEDSAVYLCASSLDRGTSEKLFFGSGTQLSVL.

On this clone itself: Read coverage stops 3 residues before the CDR3 terminus; the germline J gene supplies the remainder. The chain uses TRBV7-3 and TRBJ2-5; 7 positions agree with TRBD1. Germline-derived CDR1 and CDR2 are SGHTA and FQGTGA. This CDR3 has 13 amino acids. V lost 5 bases to trimming and J lost 7 bases; unmatched junction nucleotides: 7. CDR3 in amino acids: CASSQGQTLTQYF. The covered CDR3 bases are TGTGCCAGCAGCCAGGGACAGACTTTGACC.

On this clone: The read falls 3 residues short of the CDR3 end, and the missing part is taken from the germline J gene. The J gene is TRBJ2-7, the V gene TRBV18; 7 bases align to TRBD1. The CDR3 consists of 15 residues. Germline values: CDR1 KGHSH, CDR2 LQKENI. The junction had 5 bases not matched to a gene; V was cut back by 2 bases and J by 1 base. The DNA read from the CDR3 is TGTGCCAGCTCACCAAACAGGGGTCAGTCCTACGAG. Encoded protein: CASSPNRGQSYE. The CDR3 in full is CASSPNRGQSYEQYF. The variable domain in full, completed from reference TRBV18 and TRBJ2-7, reads NAGVMQNPRHLVRRRGQEARLRCSPMKGHSHVYWYRQLPEEGLKFMVYLQKENIIDESGMPKERFSAEFPKEGPSILRIQQVVRGDSAAYFCASSPNRGQSYEQYFGPGTRLTVT.

As for this clone: The read ends 3 residues early relative to the CDR3; the germline J gene fills the gap. The rearrangement links TRBV19 to TRBJ1-2; TRBD1 is a possible D gene (5 bases). The CDR3 spans 15 residues. Looked up from germline, CDR1 is LNHDA and CDR2 is SQIVND (reference sequence). Partial CDR3 DNA: TGTGCCAGTAGTATGCGGGGGGACCGCACAGATACC. Protein: CASSMRGDRTDT. The complete CDR3 reads CASSMRGDRTDTYTF.

Remarks on this clone: The read ends 3 residues before the CDR3 terminus; that terminus is restored from the germline J gene. The chain recombines TRBV19 with TRBJ2-2; TRBD1 agrees at 7 bases. Germline V gene lookup returns CDR1 LNHDA and CDR2 SQIVND (reference sequence). CDR3 length: 14 residues. V lost 2 bases, J lost 6 bases, and 3 bases stayed unmatched. CDR3 protein: CASSINRGAGELFF. CDR3 DNA, as far as it was read: TGTGCCAGTAGTATAAACAGGGGTGCCGGGGAG.

Notes on this clone: The read ends 3 residues before the CDR3 terminus; that terminus is restored from the germline J gene. The chain uses TRBV19 and TRBJ1-4, with D perhaps matching TRBD1 (6 bases). Per germline, CDR1 LNHDA and CDR2 SQIVND (reference sequence). The CDR3 sequence is 14 residues long. The germline V and J ends were trimmed by 5 bases and 6 bases, with 13 bases remaining between them. CDR3 DNA (partial): TGTGCCAGTAGTCGCGCACAGGGCTATGAAAAA. Its protein is CASSRAQGYEK. The CDR3 in its entirety is CASSRAQGYEKLFF.

Comment on this clone: The sequenced fragment ends 3 residues before the CDR3 boundary, so the rest is inferred from the germline J gene. The chain carries TRBV20-1 and TRBJ2-1; 8 bases are a match to TRBD2. The CDR3 covers 14 residues. Trimming took 6 bases from V and 6 from J; bases not matched to a gene: 10. Germline V lookup: CDR1 DFQATT, CDR2 SNEGSKA (reference sequence). CDR3 sequence reads: CSAYRPGGPNEQFF. The DNA read from the CDR3 is TGCAGTGCCTACCGGCCGGGGGGGCCCAATGAG.

On this clone itself: The read comes to an end 3 residues before the CDR3 does, leaving the germline J gene to fill in the end. The chain recombines TRBV2 with TRBJ1-4; 7 bases are a match to TRBD1. Germline assignment: CDR1 SNHLY and CDR2 FYNNEI. This CDR3 is built from 15 residues. The junction had 7 bases not matched to a gene; V was cut back by 5 bases and J by 4 bases. The covered CDR3 bases are TGTGCCAGCAGTCCCCAGACAGGGCTTAATGAAAAA. Translating gives CASSPQTGLNEK. The entire CDR3 is CASSPQTGLNEKLFF.

As for this clone: Sequencing ends 3 residues short of the CDR3 end; the germline J gene provides the rest. The rearrangement uses TRBV18 and TRBJ1-3; tentatively, D is TRBD1 (6 bases). Trimming stripped 3 bases from V and 4 bases from J, with 10 bases between. CDR1 is KGHSH and CDR2 is LQKENI in the germline V gene. CDR3 length: 14 residues. CDR3 DNA, as far as it was read: TGTGCCAGCTCACCCCTGGACAGCGGAAACACC. Its translation: CASSPLDSGNT. The entire CDR3 is CASSPLDSGNTIYF.

A remark on this clone: Other DNA sequences in the sample encode the same CDR3. The sequenced part of the CDR3 DNA is TGTGCCAGTAGTATGGGACAGCCCAATTCACCG. This sequence encodes CASSMGQPNSP. The complete CDR3 sequence is CASSMGQPNSPLFF. V is TRBV19 and J is TRBJ2-2; 7 bases map to TRBD1. The sequence runs out 3 residues before the end of the CDR3; the remainder is reconstructed from the germline J gene. The CDR3 has 14 amino acids. The germline V gene has CDR1 LNHDA and CDR2 SQIVND (reference sequence).

CDR3 loop: CASKPSGNTGELFF. The sequenced CDR3 bases are TGTGCCAGTAAGCCGAGCGGTAACACCGGGGAG. The J gene is TRBJ2-2, the V gene TRBV19; perhaps TRBD2 as D (5 bases). The CDR3 end falls 3 residues outside the read, so it is completed with the germline J gene. The CDR3 is 14 residues long. The germline gives CDR1 LNHDA, CDR2 SQIVND (reference sequence). The V gene lost 7 bases and the J gene lost 2 bases, with 11 bases spanning the gap.

A note on this clone: The read terminates 3 residues ahead of where the CDR3 ends, so the germline J gene completes it. This sequence joins TRBV5-3 and TRBJ2-3; D unclear. TRBV5-3 is assigned to the ORF class and has an uncertain function. Trimming cost V 6 bases and J 6 bases, with 5 bases left between them. The CDR3 runs 10 residues. CDR3 region: CARIQDTQYF. Partial CDR3 DNA: TGTGCCAGAATCCAGGATACG.

About this clone itself: The read terminates 3 residues ahead of where the CDR3 ends, so the germline J gene completes it. This chain uses TRBV5-1 with TRBJ2-2; D might be TRBD1 (6 bases). This CDR3 is built from 16 residues. Germline CDR1 SGHRS, CDR2 YFSETQ. CDR3 loop: CASSLTGSSYNSPLFF. Partial CDR3 DNA: TGCGCCAGCAGCTTAACAGGGAGCTCCTATAATTCACCG.

As concerns this clone: Read data end 3 residues before the CDR3 end; the end is taken from the germline J gene. V gene TRBV5-5 combines with J gene TRBJ2-5; D may be TRBD1 (6 bases). The CDR3 has 15 residues. The V gene lost 0 bases and the J gene lost 1 base, with 10 bases spanning the gap. Germline assignment: CDR1 SGHKS and CDR2 YYEKEE (reference sequence). Incomplete CDR3 DNA: TGTGCCAGCAGCTTGGTGGCAGGGGCCCAAGAGACC. Protein: CASSLVAGAQET. The entire CDR3 protein is CASSLVAGAQETQYF.

As concerns this clone: The read terminates 3 residues ahead of where the CDR3 ends, so the germline J gene completes it. J is TRBJ1-5 and V is TRBV18, with a tentative D call TRBD1 (6 bases). CDR3 length equals 14 residues. Deletions cut 3 bases from V and 5 bases from J, with 11 bases between. Per the germline V gene, CDR1 is KGHSH and CDR2 is LQKENI. The CDR3 DNA, read in part, is TGTGCCAGCTCACCTAGGACAGACTATCAGCCC. Protein: CASSPRTDYQP. The entire CDR3 reads CASSPRTDYQPQHF. Variable domain in full (rest from reference TRBV18 and TRBJ1-5): NAGVMQNPRHLVRRRGQEARLRCSPMKGHSHVYWYRQLPEEGLKFMVYLQKENIIDESGMPKERFSAEFPKEGPSILRIQQVVRGDSAAYFCASSPRTDYQPQHFGDGTRLSIL.

Regarding this clone: The read comes to an end 3 residues before the CDR3 does, leaving the germline J gene to fill in the end. V gene TRBV7-2 combines with J gene TRBJ1-6, with 7 bases fitting TRBD1. CDR1 SGHTA and CDR2 FQGNSA come from the germline V gene. CDR3 size: 13 residues. CDR3 loop: CASSLPTGLPLHF. Incomplete CDR3 DNA: TGTGCCAGCAGCTTACCGACAGGGTTGCCC.

Turning to this clone: From the germline J gene comes the end of the CDR3, since the read stops 3 residues before it. V and J are TRBV10-2 and TRBJ2-1; 13 positions agree with TRBD2. CDR3 length equals 13 residues. The germline V gene encodes CDR1 WSHSY and CDR2 SAAADI. V dropped 7 bases and J dropped 8; count of bases not matched to a gene: 2. CDR3 sequence reads: CASKLAGGDEQFF. Incomplete CDR3 DNA: TGCGCCAGCAAACTAGCGGGGGGGGATGAG.

About this clone itself: The read terminates 3 residues ahead of where the CDR3 ends, so the germline J gene completes it. The chain is built from TRBV9 and TRBJ2-3, with 7 bases that match TRBD2. After removal of 2 bases from V and 0 bases from J, the junction contained 6 bases not matched to a gene. The germline gives CDR1 SGDLS, CDR2 YYNGEE. This CDR3 region has 16 residues. CDR3 loop: CASSVESGASTDTQYF. Partial CDR3 DNA: TGTGCCAGCAGCGTCGAGAGCGGGGCTAGCACAGATACG.

Notes on this clone: The DNA ends 3 residues before the CDR3 does, and the rest of the CDR3 is filled in from the germline J gene. This sequence joins TRBV9 and TRBJ2-7; tentatively, D is TRBD2 (7 bases). Germline V gene sequence: CDR1 SGDLS, CDR2 YYNGEE. The CDR3 contains 15 residues. The V and J ends lost 3 bases and 1 base respectively, with 14 bases between them. The CDR3 region is CASSAPGGKSYEQYF. The part of the CDR3 DNA that was read is TGTGCCAGCAGCGCCCCGGGGGGCAAGTCCTACGAG.

In regard to this clone: Read data end 3 residues before the CDR3 end; the end is taken from the germline J gene. The chain carries TRBV2 and TRBJ2-7; tentatively, D is TRBD1 (6 bases). Trimming cost V 3 bases and J 0 bases, with 15 bases left between them. The CDR3 length is 16 residues. The germline gives CDR1 SNHLY, CDR2 FYNNEI. The CDR3 protein is CASSDPDRPSSYEQYF. The sequenced part of the CDR3 DNA is TGTGCCAGCAGTGATCCCGACAGGCCGAGCTCCTACGAG.